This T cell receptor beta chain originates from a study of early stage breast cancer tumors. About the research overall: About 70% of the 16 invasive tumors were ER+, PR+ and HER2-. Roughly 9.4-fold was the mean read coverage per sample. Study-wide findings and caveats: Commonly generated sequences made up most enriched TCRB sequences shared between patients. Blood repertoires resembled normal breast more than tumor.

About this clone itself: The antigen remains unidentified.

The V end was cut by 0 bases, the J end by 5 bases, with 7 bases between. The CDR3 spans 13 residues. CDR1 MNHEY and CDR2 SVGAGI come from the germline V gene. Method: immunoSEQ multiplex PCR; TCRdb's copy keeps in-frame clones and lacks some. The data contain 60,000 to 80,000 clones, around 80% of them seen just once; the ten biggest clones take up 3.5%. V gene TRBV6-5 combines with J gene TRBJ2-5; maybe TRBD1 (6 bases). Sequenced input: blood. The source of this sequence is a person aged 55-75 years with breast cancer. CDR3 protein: CASSYSRGETQYF. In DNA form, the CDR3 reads TGTGCCAGCAGTTACTCGAGGGGGGAGACCCAGTACTTC.